One sample yielded the 2 T cell receptor beta chains listed below, sequenced in a study of Ad26.COV2.S vaccination and SARS-CoV-2 variants. The assay was immunoSEQ multiplex PCR, and TCRdb's table has in-frame clones only and misses some. The table has approximately 400,000 clones, 83% seen once. Treatment of the sample: roughly 20 received Ad26.COV2.S at low or high dose, single or two shots; about 5 received placebo; per-sample allocation not given. Material that was analyzed had been drawn on day 63 after the first vaccine or placebo injection. Sequenced material: peripheral blood, taken in a trial of Ad26.COV2.S vaccine versus placebo. These receptors were taken from a person between 18 and 65 years old who received the Ad26.COV2.S COVID-19 vaccine or a placebo.

Only one count was recorded for this clone. J is TRBJ2-5 and V is TRBV5-4; D is perhaps TRBD2 (7 bases). The CDR3 is made up of 15 amino acids. Deletions cut 7 bases from V and 2 bases from J, with 18 bases between. Germline CDR1 SGHNT, CDR2 YYREEE (reference sequence). This CDR3 reads CASSEGGRGQETQYF. For the CDR3, the DNA is TGTGCCAGCTCCGAGGGGGGGAGGGGTCAAGAGACCCAGTACTTC. Complete variable domain (other parts from reference TRBV5-4 and TRBJ2-5): ETGVTQSPTHLIKTRGQQVTLRCSSQSGHNTVSWYQQALGQGPQFIFQYYREEENGRGNFPPRFSGLQFPNYSSELNVNALELDDSALYLCASSEGGRGQETQYFGPGTRLLVL.

V usage is TRBV7-9 and J usage is TRBJ1-2, with TRBD1 identical over 7 bases. Trimming removed 5 bases from V and 4 bases from J; junction bases left unmatched: 4. The CDR3 spans 13 residues. Germline CDR1 is SEHNR and CDR2 is FQNEAQ (reference sequence). The CDR3 DNA is TGTGCCAGCAGCCCGGGACAGTTCTATGGCTACACCTTC. Amino acid sequence: CASSPGQFYGYTF.